This TCR beta chain was observed in a study of T cells after yellow fever vaccination. This clonotype was counted many times. Researchers made TCR cDNA using 5'RACE template switching, and this step added a universal primer site and UMIs. TCRdb passed the 5' RACE reads through MiXCR, listing each CDR3 protein once. Of tens of thousands of distinct CDR3 sequences in the sample, about 7.2% were seen once. Germline V CDR1 and CDR2: SGHNT, YENEEA. This CDR3 region has 14 residues. V lost 4 bases and J 4 bases, leaving 11 bases between the germline ends. V and J are TRBV11-3 and TRBJ1-3, with D maybe TRBD1 (5 bases). Material: CD8+ T cells sorted from PBMCs, obtained 10 days after the first yellow fever vaccination. This receptor was obtained from a man between 18 and 35 years old who received the YFV17D yellow fever vaccine. The CDR3 DNA sequence: TGTGCCAGCAGCTCGGGGGACGCCGGAAACACCATATATTTT. Protein: CASSSGDAGNTIYF. Complete variable domain (other parts from reference TRBV11-3 and TRBJ1-3): EAGVVQSPRYKIIEKKQPVAFWCNPISGHNTLYWYLQNLGQGPELLIRYENEEAVDDSQLPKDRFSAERLKGVDSTLKIQPAELGDSAVYLCASSSGDAGNTIYFGEGSWLTVV.